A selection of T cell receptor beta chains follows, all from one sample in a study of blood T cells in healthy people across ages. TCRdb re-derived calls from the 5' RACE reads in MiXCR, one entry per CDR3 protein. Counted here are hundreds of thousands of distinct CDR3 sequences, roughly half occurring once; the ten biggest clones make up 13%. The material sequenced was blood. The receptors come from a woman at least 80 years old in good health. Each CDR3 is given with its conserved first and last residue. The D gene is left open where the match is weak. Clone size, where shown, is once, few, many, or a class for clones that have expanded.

CDR3 DNA: TGTGCCAGTTTCCAGGGTCGGACCAACGTCCTGACTTTC
CDR3 protein: CASFQGRTNVLTF
V gene: TRBV7-2
clone size: .
D gene: .
J gene: TRBJ2-6

CDR3 DNA: TGTGCCAGCGGTGGGGCGAGCTCCTACGAGCAGTACTTC
CDR3 protein: CASGGASSYEQYF
V gene: TRBV27
clone size: few
D gene: .
J gene: TRBJ2-7

CDR3 DNA: TGTGCCAGCAGTTTGACAGGGGGTGCAGATGGCTACACCTTC
CDR3 protein: CASSLTGGADGYTF
V gene: TRBV12-3/TRBV12-4
clone size: many
D gene: TRBD1
J gene: TRBJ1-2

CDR3 DNA: TGCAGTGCTAGAGTAGGGAGGCGGGGGGTCACAGATACGCGGTATTTT
CDR3 protein: CSARVGRRGVTDTRYF
V gene: TRBV20-1
clone size: .
D gene: TRBD2
J gene: TRBJ2-3

CDR3 DNA: TGCAGCGTTGATTCGGGCCCGGGAGGTAGCACAGATACGCAGTATTTT
CDR3 protein: CSVDSGPGGSTDTQYF
V gene: TRBV29-1
clone size: .
D gene: TRBD2
J gene: TRBJ2-3

CDR3 DNA: TGTGCCAGCAGTTCCATCGGACAAAGAGAGACCCAGTACTTC
CDR3 protein: CASSSIGQRETQYF
V gene: TRBV12-3/TRBV12-4
clone size: many
D gene: .
J gene: TRBJ2-5

CDR3 DNA: TGCGCCAGCAGCTGGCAGGTTACAGATACGCAGTATTTT
CDR3 protein: CASSWQVTDTQYF
V gene: TRBV5-1
clone size: many
D gene: .
J gene: TRBJ2-3

CDR3 DNA: TGCAGCGTTGAGGCAACCGGGGTCCTTGGGGAGCAGTACTTC
CDR3 protein: CSVEATGVLGEQYF
V gene: TRBV29-1
clone size: few
D gene: .
J gene: TRBJ2-5

CDR3 DNA: TGCGCCAGCAGTCGAGGTCCCAGCGGGAGGGGCACAGATACGCAGTATTTT
CDR3 protein: CASSRGPSGRGTDTQYF
V gene: TRBV5-1
clone size: .
D gene: TRBD2
J gene: TRBJ2-3

CDR3 DNA: TGTGCCAGCAGTAGCTCTGGGGCCAACGTCCTGACTTTC
CDR3 protein: CASSSSGANVLTF
V gene: TRBV14
clone size: many
D gene: .
J gene: TRBJ2-6

CDR3 DNA: TGTGCCAGCAGCTCCCCAGACTTTAGCACAGATACGCAGTATTTT
CDR3 protein: CASSSPDFSTDTQYF
V gene: TRBV7-3
clone size: few
D gene: .
J gene: TRBJ2-3

CDR3 DNA: TGCGCCAGCAACGAAGGGCCGACCTATAATTCACCCCTCCACTTT
CDR3 protein: CASNEGPTYNSPLHF
V gene: TRBV4-1
clone size: .
D gene: .
J gene: TRBJ1-6

CDR3 DNA: TGTGCCAGCAGTTTAGGAGCAGAAGGCGAGCAGTACTTC
CDR3 protein: CASSLGAEGEQYF
V gene: TRBV12-3/TRBV12-4
clone size: few
D gene: .
J gene: TRBJ2-7

CDR3 DNA: TGTGCCAGCAGTTTCTATGGGCAGCCCCAGCATTTT
CDR3 protein: CASSFYGQPQHF
V gene: TRBV27
clone size: .
D gene: .
J gene: TRBJ1-5

CDR3 DNA: TGCAGCGTTACCGACAGATTTGTGAACACTGAAGCTTTCTTT
CDR3 protein: CSVTDRFVNTEAFF
V gene: TRBV29-1
clone size: .
D gene: .
J gene: TRBJ1-1

CDR3 DNA: TGTGCCAGCAGGGTCGCTACCGAACGACAGTTCTTC
CDR3 protein: CASRVATERQFF
V gene: TRBV7-9
clone size: many
D gene: .
J gene: TRBJ2-1

CDR3 DNA: TGCAGTGCTAGAGTTTCGGACAGGGGAAACACTGAAGCTTTCTTT
CDR3 protein: CSARVSDRGNTEAFF
V gene: TRBV20-1
clone size: many
D gene: TRBD1
J gene: TRBJ1-1

CDR3 DNA: TGTGCCAGCAGCTTCATCGGGAGGGCCTACGAGCAGTACTTC
CDR3 protein: CASSFIGRAYEQYF
V gene: TRBV5-4
clone size: few
D gene: TRBD2
J gene: TRBJ2-7

CDR3 DNA: TGTGCCAGCAGGGAGACAGGGACCTCCAAAAACATTCAGTACTTC
CDR3 protein: CASRETGTSKNIQYF
V gene: TRBV2
clone size: few
D gene: TRBD1
J gene: TRBJ2-4

CDR3 DNA: TGTGCCAGCAGCATTTCCGGGACAGGGGCTACGAAGTTCTTC
CDR3 protein: CASSISGTGATKFF
V gene: TRBV5-6
clone size: .
D gene: TRBD1
J gene: TRBJ2-1

CDR3 DNA: TGCGCCAGCGGGGACCCCGCTGGGAATGAGCAGTTCTTC
CDR3 protein: CASGDPAGNEQFF
V gene: TRBV5-1
clone size: many
D gene: .
J gene: TRBJ2-1

CDR3 DNA: TGCAGCGTTGAAAGAGGGAGCATTCAGTACTTC
CDR3 protein: CSVERGSIQYF
V gene: TRBV29-1
clone size: many
D gene: .
J gene: TRBJ2-4

CDR3 DNA: TGTGCCAGCAGCCAAGCAGGGCTCGGCTACACCTTC
CDR3 protein: CASSQAGLGYTF
V gene: TRBV3-1
clone size: many
D gene: .
J gene: TRBJ1-2

CDR3 DNA: TGTGCCAGCAGCCCGGGACCTTACAATGAGCAGTTCTTC
CDR3 protein: CASSPGPYNEQFF
V gene: TRBV7-2
clone size: many
D gene: .
J gene: TRBJ2-1

CDR3 DNA: TGCAGTGCGTCAAGGGGTACTCCGGAGAAGCCCCAGCATTTT
CDR3 protein: CSASRGTPEKPQHF
V gene: TRBV20-1
clone size: .
D gene: .
J gene: TRBJ1-5

CDR3 DNA: TGCGCCAGCAGCCAAGCGGGTAGCAAGGATGGCTACACCTTC
CDR3 protein: CASSQAGSKDGYTF
V gene: TRBV4-1
clone size: .
D gene: .
J gene: TRBJ1-2

CDR3 DNA: TGCGCCAGCAGCTCGGGCCGTGCAAGTACGAACTACGGGTCCTACAATGAGCAGTTCTTC
CDR3 protein: CASSSGRASTNYGSYNEQFF
V gene: TRBV5-1
clone size: many
D gene: .
J gene: TRBJ2-1

CDR3 DNA: TGTGCCAGCAGACTCCTAGCGGGAAAGAATTCCGGGGAGCTGTTTTTT
CDR3 protein: CASRLLAGKNSGELFF
V gene: TRBV6-1
clone size: few
D gene: TRBD2
J gene: TRBJ2-2

CDR3 DNA: TGTGCCAGCGGAAGTGGGTTCAATGAGCAGTTCTTC
CDR3 protein: CASGSGFNEQFF
V gene: TRBV27
clone size: .
D gene: .
J gene: TRBJ2-1

CDR3 DNA: TGTGCCAGCAGTCTACTCGAAGGGACAGTTCAAGAGACCCAGTACTTC
CDR3 protein: CASSLLEGTVQETQYF
V gene: TRBV28
clone size: .
D gene: TRBD1
J gene: TRBJ2-5

CDR3 DNA: TGCAGCGTGGGGGCCCGAGAGGACACTGAAGCTTTCTTT
CDR3 protein: CSVGAREDTEAFF
V gene: TRBV29-1
clone size: .
D gene: .
J gene: TRBJ1-1

CDR3 DNA: TGTGCCAGCAGTTACTCGAGATGGAACTACTATGGCTACACCTTC
CDR3 protein: CASSYSRWNYYGYTF
V gene: TRBV6-5
clone size: .
D gene: .
J gene: TRBJ1-2

CDR3 DNA: TGCAGCGTAACCCGGGACGAATCCCGCTACACCTTC
CDR3 protein: CSVTRDESRYTF
V gene: TRBV29-1
clone size: .
D gene: .
J gene: TRBJ1-2

CDR3 DNA: TGTGCCAGCAGTTTATCCGGGGGCTCTGGCTATAATTCACCCCTCCACTTT
CDR3 protein: CASSLSGGSGYNSPLHF
V gene: TRBV12-3/TRBV12-4
clone size: .
D gene: .
J gene: TRBJ1-6

CDR3 DNA: TGTGCCAGCAGGGCGGAGACGGAGACCCAGTACTTC
CDR3 protein: CASRAETETQYF
V gene: TRBV2
clone size: many
D gene: .
J gene: TRBJ2-5

CDR3 DNA: TGTGCCAGCAGTGAAGAACAGGGTGTCAGGGACTATGGCTACACCTTC
CDR3 protein: CASSEEQGVRDYGYTF
V gene: TRBV9
clone size: .
D gene: .
J gene: TRBJ1-2

CDR3 DNA: TGTGCCAGCAGCTTAGAGATGGAGGGAGAAAAACTGTTTTTT
CDR3 protein: CASSLEMEGEKLFF
V gene: TRBV7-9
clone size: many
D gene: .
J gene: TRBJ1-4

CDR3 DNA: TGTGCCAGCAGTTACCCGCAGTCCTACGAGCAGTACTTC
CDR3 protein: CASSYPQSYEQYF
V gene: TRBV6-6
clone size: .
D gene: .
J gene: TRBJ2-7

CDR3 DNA: TGTGCCAGCAGTTTAGGGCATCCCAGCAATCAGCCCCAGCATTTT
CDR3 protein: CASSLGHPSNQPQHF
V gene: TRBV12-3/TRBV12-4
clone size: .
D gene: .
J gene: TRBJ1-5

CDR3 DNA: TGTGCCAGCAGCGCCGGGGGGCCCTCCTACGAGCAGTACTTC
CDR3 protein: CASSAGGPSYEQYF
V gene: TRBV9
clone size: .
D gene: .
J gene: TRBJ2-7

CDR3 DNA: TGTGCCGAAGGGGACTTAACCTACAATGAGCAGTTCTTC
CDR3 protein: CAEGDLTYNEQFF
V gene: TRBV7-2
clone size: many
D gene: .
J gene: TRBJ2-1

CDR3 DNA: TGCAGCGTTGGGGGGGGCAGCTATGGCTACACCTTC
CDR3 protein: CSVGGGSYGYTF
V gene: TRBV29-1
clone size: .
D gene: .
J gene: TRBJ1-2

CDR3 DNA: TGTGCCATCAGTTCCCCGACTAGCGGGGGCACAGATACGCAGTATTTT
CDR3 protein: CAISSPTSGGTDTQYF
V gene: TRBV10-3
clone size: many
D gene: TRBD2
J gene: TRBJ2-3

CDR3 DNA: TGTGCCAGCAGCCATCTCTCGGGGAAACACAATGAGCAGTTCTTC
CDR3 protein: CASSHLSGKHNEQFF
V gene: TRBV28
clone size: many
D gene: .
J gene: TRBJ2-1

CDR3 DNA: TGTGCCATCAGTGAAGGAGGGACAGGGAGCTCCTACGAGCAGTACTTC
CDR3 protein: CAISEGGTGSSYEQYF
V gene: TRBV10-3
clone size: .
D gene: TRBD1
J gene: TRBJ2-7

CDR3 DNA: TGCAGCGGGGGGACTAGCGGAAGCTCCTACAATGAGCAGTTCTTC
CDR3 protein: CSGGTSGSSYNEQFF
V gene: TRBV29-1
clone size: many
D gene: TRBD2
J gene: TRBJ2-1

CDR3 DNA: TGTGCCAGCAGTTTAGGAGGGGGAGTTGGAGAGACCCAGTACTTC
CDR3 protein: CASSLGGGVGETQYF
V gene: TRBV12-3/TRBV12-4
clone size: few
D gene: .
J gene: TRBJ2-5

CDR3 DNA: TGTGCCAGCAGCTCCCACAACAGGGACAATGAGCAGTTCTTC
CDR3 protein: CASSSHNRDNEQFF
V gene: TRBV13
clone size: .
D gene: .
J gene: TRBJ2-1

CDR3 DNA: TGCAGTGCTAGAGAATACATAGACGGAAAGACCCAGTACTTC
CDR3 protein: CSAREYIDGKTQYF
V gene: TRBV20-1
clone size: many
D gene: .
J gene: TRBJ2-5

CDR3 DNA: TGCAGCGTTGAACCACTAGCGGGAGTTAGGGAGACCCAGTACTTC
CDR3 protein: CSVEPLAGVRETQYF
V gene: TRBV29-1
clone size: .
D gene: TRBD2
J gene: TRBJ2-5

CDR3 DNA: TGTGCCAGCAGCTTAAGGGGGGGGGCACAAGAGACCCAGTACTTC
CDR3 protein: CASSLRGGAQETQYF
V gene: TRBV7-3
clone size: .
D gene: .
J gene: TRBJ2-5

CDR3 DNA: TGCGCCAGCAGTGACGGGGGAGGCCTTTACGAGCAGTACTTC
CDR3 protein: CASSDGGGLYEQYF
V gene: TRBV10-2
clone size: .
D gene: .
J gene: TRBJ2-7

CDR3 DNA: TGCAGTGCTAGACCGGGACTAGCGGGAGATCGGCGGCACAGATACGCGTATTTT
CDR3 protein: CSARPGLAGDRRHRYAYF
V gene: TRBV20-1
clone size: .
D gene: TRBD2
J gene: TRBJ2-3

CDR3 DNA: TGTGCCAGCAGCCGCCTAGCGGATACGGAGTATTTT
CDR3 protein: CASSRLADTEYF
V gene: TRBV12-3/TRBV12-4
clone size: .
D gene: TRBD2
J gene: TRBJ2-3

CDR3 DNA: TGTGCCAGCTCACCACTCGGACAGCCTATATATACGGCGCAGTATTTT
CDR3 protein: CASSPLGQPIYTAQYF
V gene: TRBV18
clone size: many
D gene: .
J gene: TRBJ2-3

CDR3 DNA: TGTGCCAGCAGTTGGACAGCGGGCAACTATGGCTACACCTTC
CDR3 protein: CASSWTAGNYGYTF
V gene: TRBV12-3/TRBV12-4
clone size: .
D gene: .
J gene: TRBJ1-2

CDR3 DNA: TGCAGTGCTGGGCCCCCCGCCGCCCGGGTTCAGCCCCAGCATTTT
CDR3 protein: CSAGPPAARVQPQHF
V gene: TRBV20-1
clone size: .
D gene: .
J gene: TRBJ1-5